The 10 T cell receptor beta chains below all came from one sample that was sequenced in a study of blood T cell repertoires in COVID-19. Profiled with immunoSEQ multiplex PCR; TCRdb holds only in-frame clones, not every one. The sample records approximately 17,000 clones, 70% to 90% being singletons. Sequenced material: peripheral blood. The source of these receptors is a human donor in a cohort sampled during active COVID-19.

This sequence joins TRBV6-2 or TRBV6-3 and TRBJ1-2, with a weak D call TRBD1 (5 bases). The ends were cut back, 2 bases at V and 5 bases at J, with 18 bases in the middle. This CDR3 spans 16 amino acids. Germline V gene lookup returns CDR1 MNHEY and CDR2 SVGEGT. CDR3 in DNA: TGTGCCAGCAGTTACGCGGGCCAGGAGGGGATTTATGGCTACACCTTC. Amino acid sequence: CASSYAGQEGIYGYTF.

This clone appeared a single time. The chain links TRBV24-1 to TRBJ2-1, with D perhaps TRBD2 (6 bases). Germline V CDR1 and CDR2: KGHDR, SFDVKD. This CDR3 region has 15 residues. V gave up 4 bases and J gave up 1 base, with 10 bases separating them. CDR3 region: CATSDQGTSYNEQFF. The DNA of the CDR3 is TGTGCCACCAGTGACCAAGGGACTTCCTACAATGAGCAGTTCTTC.

The chain links TRBV4-1 to TRBJ1-2, with 8 bases fitting TRBD1. Germline CDR1 and CDR2: MGHRA and YSYEKL. The CDR3 runs to 14 residues. V was pared by 1 base and J by 4 bases, with 2 bases of the junction left unmatched. The CDR3 DNA reads as TGCGCCAGCAGCCAAGGGGACAGGCCCTATGGCTACACCTTC. Its protein product is CASSQGDRPYGYTF.

The chain joins TRBV11-3 to TRBJ1-3, with D unclear. Germline loops: CDR1 SGHNT, CDR2 YENEEA. Deletions cut 5 bases from V and 4 bases from J, with 9 bases between. This CDR3 region has 13 residues. The CDR3 DNA follows: TGTGCCAGCAGCGCTCGAGGAGGAAACACCATATATTTT. Amino acid sequence: CASSARGGNTIYF.

V and J are TRBV6-6 and TRBJ2-5, with TRBD2 matching over 10 bases. CDR1 is MNHNY, CDR2 SVGAGI, per germline (reference sequence). With 8 bases clipped from V and 5 bases from J, the junction kept 11 bases outside the gene matches. This CDR3 is built from 15 residues. CDR3 coding DNA: TGTGCCAGCTTGAGGGTAGCGGGGGGTGGGGAGACCCAGTACTTC. Translation: CASLRVAGGGETQYF.

In its sample, this clone was seen a few times. The rearrangement joins TRBV27 to TRBJ2-5, with D possibly TRBD2 on 6 matching bases. Per the germline V gene, CDR1 is MNHEY and CDR2 is SMNVEV (reference sequence). V was trimmed by 2 bases and J by 6 bases, leaving 13 bases between them. This CDR3 is built from 14 residues. CDR3 nucleotide sequence: TGTGCCAGCAGTTTAGGGGGGAGCTCAAAGACCCAGTACTTC. Amino acid sequence: CASSLGGSSKTQYF.

V and J are TRBV28 and TRBJ2-7; TRBD1 agrees at 7 bases. The trim removed 6 bases at V and 7 bases at J, leaving 6 bases unmatched. The germline gives CDR1 MDHEN, CDR2 SYDVKM. This CDR3 region has 12 residues. The CDR3 reads CASSTGAREQYF. In DNA, the CDR3 is TGTGCCAGCAGCACAGGGGCTCGGGAGCAGTACTTC. The full variable domain, rest sourced from reference TRBV28 and TRBJ2-7, is DVKVTQSSRYLVKRTGEKVFLECVQDMDHENMFWYRQDPGLGLRLIYFSYDVKMKEKGDIPEGYSVSREKKERFSLILESASTNQTSMYLCASSTGAREQYFGPGTRLTVT.

This clone has just a few counts. The chain combines TRBV6-5 with TRBJ1-4, with D uncertain. With 0 bases removed from V and 8 bases from J, the gap between germline ends came to 13 bases. This CDR3 has 15 amino acids. Germline values: CDR1 MNHEY, CDR2 SVGAGI. The CDR3 DNA sequence: TGTGCCAGCAGTTACTCAAACAGTCGGAGGGAAAAACTGTTTTTT. This translates into CASSYSNSRREKLFF.

The V call is TRBV7-2, the J call TRBJ1-2, with 9 bases that match TRBD1. This CDR3 is built from 15 residues. Germline CDR1 SGHTA, CDR2 FQGNSA. With 2 bases clipped from V and 5 bases from J, the junction kept 6 bases outside the gene matches. In DNA form, the CDR3 reads TGTGCCAGCAGCTTAAACACAGGGGGCAGTTATGGCTACACCTTC. Amino acids: CASSLNTGGSYGYTF. The whole variable domain, filled in from reference TRBV7-2 and TRBJ1-2, reads GAGVSQSPSNKVTEKGKDVELRCDPISGHTALYWYRQSLGQGLEFLIYFQGNSAPDKSGLPSDRFSAERTGGSVSTLTIQRTQQEDSAVYLCASSLNTGGSYGYTFGSGTRLTVV.

The chain has TRBV27 and TRBJ2-2; 7 nucleotides align to TRBD1. V was clipped by 6 bases and J by 1 base; unmatched bases: 14. Germline CDR1 is MNHEY and CDR2 is SMNVEV (reference sequence). The CDR3 runs to 18 residues. This chain's CDR3 is CASRTGQKHLKNTGELFF. CDR3 DNA sequence: TGTGCCAGCAGAACGGGACAGAAACACCTCAAGAACACCGGGGAGCTGTTTTTT.